This TCR beta chain is drawn from a study of blood T cell repertoires in COVID-19. Study-level information: Samples taken during acute and convalescent COVID-19 were collected in the United States, Italy and Spain. PBMCs, B-cell-depleted T cells, or T cells provided the cDNA or gDNA that made up the material.

This clone was found a few times. The germline gives CDR1 SGHRS, CDR2 YFSETQ. CDR3 length: 14 amino acids. V lost 1 base and J 4 bases, leaving 8 bases between the germline ends. Per the study methods: Using reference gene primer amplification, nucleated cell counts were estimated. The data were produced by immunoSEQ multiplex PCR, yet TCRdb's version contains in-frame clones alone and is incomplete. V and J calls and clone size are those listed in that table; D and trimming were worked out from the DNA. The repertoire includes about 140,000 clones, more than 60% of them detected once, and over 15% sits in the top ten.

The origin of this receptor is a man between 45 and 60 years old with acute or convalescent COVID-19. The V gene is TRBV5-1, the J gene TRBJ2-2; D may be TRBD1 (6 bases). The sequencing input was peripheral blood. This chain's CDR3 is CASSLTGITGELFF. Here the CDR3 DNA reads TGCGCCAGCAGCTTGACAGGGATCACCGGGGAGCTGTTTTTT.